This T cell receptor beta chain derives from a study of response to subunit inactivated influenza vaccine. MiXCR, applied by TCRdb to the RT-PCR reads, yields one record per CDR3 protein. The sample has roughly 700,000 distinct CDR3 sequences, over 11% seen once. About this clonotype: The antigen is undetermined.

CDR3 length: 14 amino acids. V lost 4 bases, J lost 3 bases, and 13 bases lay in between. Broader study findings: Authors suggested each seasonal flu vaccination may recruit only limited numbers of new T cells.

The TCR was taken from a man in his forties or fifties who received an inactivated influenza vaccine. The chain carries TRBV12-3 or TRBV12-4 and TRBJ2-7, with D uncertain. The sample in question was PBMCs from blood, obtained around two weeks before vaccination. CDR3 loop: CASSSGRLGYEQYF. In DNA form, the CDR3 reads TGTGCCAGCAGTTCCGGCAGGTTGGGCTACGAGCAGTACTTC.